This TCR beta chain was recovered during a study of vaccination effects on CD4 cells after COVID-19. Study-level results: Late post-vaccination samples showed marked contraction of infection- and vaccine-induced clones.

Germline CDR1 and CDR2: MNHNY and SVGAGI (reference sequence). The CDR3 is 14 residues long. V was trimmed by 10 bases and J by 5 bases, leaving 17 bases between them. At the end of 9 to 11 days of culture, CD4+ T cells were isolated. With regard to this clone: The antigen is undetermined.

Clones were read by immunoSEQ multiplex PCR, and TCRdb kept only the in-frame ones, dropping some. The table shows about 28,000 clones, with approximately 60% occurring only once. The V gene is TRBV6-6, the J gene TRBJ2-2, with D maybe TRBD2 (6 bases). This specimen was CD4+ T cells from PBMCs cultured without peptide, taken before COVID-19 vaccination. The sequence came from a human donor who received a COVID-19 vaccine. The CDR3, as DNA: TGTGCCACCCGTTACGGGGGAGCAACCGGGGAGCTGTTTTTT. Encoded protein: CATRYGGATGELFF.